This T cell receptor beta chain originates from a study of blood T cell repertoires in COVID-19. The V end was cut by 2 bases, the J end by 7 bases, with 18 bases between. The CDR3 has 16 residues. Germline CDR1 reads LGHNA; CDR2 reads YSLEER. Sequencing was performed with immunoSEQ multiplex PCR; in TCRdb, only in-frame clones are kept and a portion is missing. The repertoire holds 250,000 to 300,000 clones, with about 89% as singletons. The rearrangement links TRBV4-3 to TRBJ1-5, with D maybe TRBD1 (6 bases). The specimen sequenced was PBMCs or T cells enriched from blood (not recorded which). This clonotype was sampled from a man aged 40-50 years who had recovered from COVID-19. The CDR3 here is CASSQKTGLYFQPQHF. As DNA, the CDR3 is TGCGCCAGCAGCCAAAAAACAGGGTTGTACTTCCAGCCCCAGCATTTT.